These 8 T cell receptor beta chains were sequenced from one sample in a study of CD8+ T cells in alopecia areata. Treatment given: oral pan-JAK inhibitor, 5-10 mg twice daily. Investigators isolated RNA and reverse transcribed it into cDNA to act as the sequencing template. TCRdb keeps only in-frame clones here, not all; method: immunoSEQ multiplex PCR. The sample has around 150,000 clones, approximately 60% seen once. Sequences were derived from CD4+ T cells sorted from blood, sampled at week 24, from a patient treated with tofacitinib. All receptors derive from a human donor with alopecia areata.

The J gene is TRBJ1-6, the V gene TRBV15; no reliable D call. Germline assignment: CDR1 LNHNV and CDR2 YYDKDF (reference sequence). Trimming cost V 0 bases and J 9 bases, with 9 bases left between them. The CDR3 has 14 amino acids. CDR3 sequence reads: CATSREDGLSPLHF. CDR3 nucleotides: TGTGCCACCAGCAGAGAGGACGGGCTTTCACCCCTCCACTTT.

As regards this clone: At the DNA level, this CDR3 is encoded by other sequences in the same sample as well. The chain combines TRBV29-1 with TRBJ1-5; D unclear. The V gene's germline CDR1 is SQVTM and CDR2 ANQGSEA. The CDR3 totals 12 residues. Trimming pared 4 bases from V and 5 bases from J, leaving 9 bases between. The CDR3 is CSVGTGDQPQHF. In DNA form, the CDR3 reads TGCAGCGTTGGTACCGGTGATCAGCCCCAGCATTTT.

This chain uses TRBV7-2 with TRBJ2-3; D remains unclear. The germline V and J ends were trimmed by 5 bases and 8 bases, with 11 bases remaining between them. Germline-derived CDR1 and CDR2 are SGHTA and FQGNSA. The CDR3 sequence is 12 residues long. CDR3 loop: CASSTPVGTQYF. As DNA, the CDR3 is TGTGCCAGCAGCACGCCGGTCGGTACGCAGTATTTT. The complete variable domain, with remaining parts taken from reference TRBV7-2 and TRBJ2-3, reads GAGVSQSPSNKVTEKGKDVELRCDPISGHTALYWYRQSLGQGLEFLIYFQGNSAPDKSGLPSDRFSAERTGGSVSTLTIQRTQQEDSAVYLCASSTPVGTQYFGPGTRLTVL.

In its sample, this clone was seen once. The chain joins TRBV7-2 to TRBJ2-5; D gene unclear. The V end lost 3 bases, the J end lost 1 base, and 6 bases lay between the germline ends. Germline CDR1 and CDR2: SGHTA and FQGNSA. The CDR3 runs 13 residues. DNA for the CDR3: TGTGCCAGCAGCTTGGGCATCCAAGAGACCCAGTACTTC. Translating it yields CASSLGIQETQYF.

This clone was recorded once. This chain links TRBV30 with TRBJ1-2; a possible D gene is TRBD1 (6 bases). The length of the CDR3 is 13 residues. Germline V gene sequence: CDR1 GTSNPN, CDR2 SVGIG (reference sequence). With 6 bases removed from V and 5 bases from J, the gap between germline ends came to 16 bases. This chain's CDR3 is CACSGVGGYGYTF. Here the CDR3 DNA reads TGTGCCTGCTCAGGGGTCGGAGGGTATGGCTACACCTTC.

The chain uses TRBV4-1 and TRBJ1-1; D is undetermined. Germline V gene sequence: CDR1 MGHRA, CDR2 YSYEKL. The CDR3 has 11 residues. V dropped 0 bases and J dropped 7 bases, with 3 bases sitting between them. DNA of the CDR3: TGCGCCAGCAGCCAAGAGGGTGAAGCTTTCTTT. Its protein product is CASSQEGEAFF.

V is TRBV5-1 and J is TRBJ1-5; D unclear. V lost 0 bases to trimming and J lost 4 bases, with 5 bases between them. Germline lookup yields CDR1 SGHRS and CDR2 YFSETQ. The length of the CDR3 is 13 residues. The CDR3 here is CASSLDTNQPQHF. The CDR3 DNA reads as TGCGCCAGCAGCTTGGACACGAATCAGCCCCAGCATTTT.

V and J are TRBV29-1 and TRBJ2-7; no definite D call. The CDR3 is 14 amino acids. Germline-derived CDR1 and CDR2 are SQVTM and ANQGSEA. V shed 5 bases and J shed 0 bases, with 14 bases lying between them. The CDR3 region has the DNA TGCAGCGTTCTAGGCCGTTATAGCTCCTACGAGCAGTACTTC. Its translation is CSVLGRYSSYEQYF.